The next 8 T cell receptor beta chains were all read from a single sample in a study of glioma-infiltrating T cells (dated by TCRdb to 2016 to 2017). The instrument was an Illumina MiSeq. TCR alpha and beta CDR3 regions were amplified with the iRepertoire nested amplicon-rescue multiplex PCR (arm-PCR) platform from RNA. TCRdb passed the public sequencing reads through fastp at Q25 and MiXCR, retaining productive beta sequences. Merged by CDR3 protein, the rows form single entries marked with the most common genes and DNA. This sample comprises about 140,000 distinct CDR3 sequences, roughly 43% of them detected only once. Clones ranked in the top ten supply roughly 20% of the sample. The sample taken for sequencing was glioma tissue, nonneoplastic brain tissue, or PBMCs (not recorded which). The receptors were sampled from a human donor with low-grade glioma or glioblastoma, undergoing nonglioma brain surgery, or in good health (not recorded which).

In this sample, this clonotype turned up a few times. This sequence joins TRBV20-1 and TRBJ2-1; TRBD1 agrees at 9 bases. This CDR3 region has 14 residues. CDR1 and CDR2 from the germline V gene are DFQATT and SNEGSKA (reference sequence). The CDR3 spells CSAGPGQGWNEQFF. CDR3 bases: TGCAGCGCTGGTCCGGGACAGGGCTGGAATGAGCAGTTCTTC.

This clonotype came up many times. The CDR3 loop is CASSNGQAEAFF. In DNA, the CDR3 is TGTGCCAGCAGTAATGGACAGGCTGAAGCTTTCTTT. The V gene is TRBV6-2 or TRBV6-3, the J gene TRBJ1-1, with 7 bases matching TRBD1. CDR3 size: 12 residues. The germline CDR1 and CDR2 sequences are MNHEY and SVGEGT. The V segment lost 5 bases and the J segment 6 bases; nucleotides outside the gene matches: 3.

CDR3 protein: CASSLGGPANYGYTF. The CDR3, as DNA: TGCGCCAGCAGCTTGGGGGGACCGGCAAACTATGGCTACACCTTC. J is TRBJ1-2 and V is TRBV5-1; D may be TRBD1 (5 bases). Germline CDR1 and CDR2: SGHRS and YFSETQ. V lost 0 bases, J lost 2 bases, and 11 bases lay in between. The CDR3 loop spans 15 amino acids. The variable domain in full, completed from reference TRBV5-1 and TRBJ1-2, reads KAGVTQTPRYLIKTRGQQVTLSCSPISGHRSVSWYQQTPGQGLQFLFEYFSETQRNKGNFPGRFSGRQFSNSRSEMNVSTLELGDSALYLCASSLGGPANYGYTFGSGTRLTVV.

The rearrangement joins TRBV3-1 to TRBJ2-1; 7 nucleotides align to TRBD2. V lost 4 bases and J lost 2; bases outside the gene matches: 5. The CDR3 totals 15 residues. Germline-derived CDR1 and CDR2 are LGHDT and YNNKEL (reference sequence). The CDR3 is CASSLQGGPYNEQFF. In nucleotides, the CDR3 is TGTGCCAGCAGCCTGCAGGGAGGGCCCTACAATGAGCAGTTCTTC.

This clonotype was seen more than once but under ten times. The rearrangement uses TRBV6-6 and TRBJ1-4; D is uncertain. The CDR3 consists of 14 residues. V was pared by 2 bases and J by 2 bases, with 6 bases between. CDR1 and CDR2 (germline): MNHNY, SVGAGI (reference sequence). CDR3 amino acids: CASSYVGTNEKLFF. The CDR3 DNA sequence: TGTGCCAGCAGTTACGTGGGGACTAATGAAAAACTGTTTTTT.

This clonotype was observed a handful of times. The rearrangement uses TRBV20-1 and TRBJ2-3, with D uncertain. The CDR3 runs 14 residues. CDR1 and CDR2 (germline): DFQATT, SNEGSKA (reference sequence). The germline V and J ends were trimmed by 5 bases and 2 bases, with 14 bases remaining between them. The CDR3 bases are TGCAGTGCTCCTGCGTGGGTTAACACAGATACGCAGTATTTT. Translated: CSAPAWVNTDTQYF.

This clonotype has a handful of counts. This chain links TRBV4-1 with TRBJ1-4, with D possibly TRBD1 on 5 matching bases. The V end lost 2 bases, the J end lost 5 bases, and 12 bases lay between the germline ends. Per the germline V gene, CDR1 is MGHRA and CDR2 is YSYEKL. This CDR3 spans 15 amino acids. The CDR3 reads CASSQSGTVNEKLFF. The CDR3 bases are TGCGCCAGCAGCCAATCCGGGACGGTGAATGAAAAACTGTTTTTT.

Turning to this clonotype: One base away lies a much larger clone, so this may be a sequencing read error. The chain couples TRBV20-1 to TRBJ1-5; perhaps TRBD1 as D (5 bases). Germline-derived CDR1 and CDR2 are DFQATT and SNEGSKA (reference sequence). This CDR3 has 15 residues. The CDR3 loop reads CSASYAGVGNQTQHF. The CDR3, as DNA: TGCAGTGCCTCATATGCGGGGGTGGGCAATCAGACCCAGCATTTT.